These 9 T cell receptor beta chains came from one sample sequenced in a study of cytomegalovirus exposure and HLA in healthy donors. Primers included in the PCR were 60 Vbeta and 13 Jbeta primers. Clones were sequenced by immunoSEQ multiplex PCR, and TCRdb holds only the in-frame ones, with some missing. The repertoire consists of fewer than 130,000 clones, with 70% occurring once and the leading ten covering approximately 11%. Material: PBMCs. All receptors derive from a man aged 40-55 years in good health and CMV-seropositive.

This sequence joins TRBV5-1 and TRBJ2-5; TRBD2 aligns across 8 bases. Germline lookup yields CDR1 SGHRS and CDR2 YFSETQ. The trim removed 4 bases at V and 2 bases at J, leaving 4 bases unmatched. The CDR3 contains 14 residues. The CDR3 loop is CASSPGGDQETQYF. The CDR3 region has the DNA TGCGCCAGCAGCCCCGGGGGGGATCAAGAGACCCAGTACTTC.

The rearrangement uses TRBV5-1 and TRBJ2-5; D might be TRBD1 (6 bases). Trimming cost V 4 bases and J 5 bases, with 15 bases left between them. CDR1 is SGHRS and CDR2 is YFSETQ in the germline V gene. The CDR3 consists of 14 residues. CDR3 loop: CASSPSTGRETQYF. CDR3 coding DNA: TGCGCCAGCAGCCCTAGTACAGGGCGGGAGACCCAGTACTTC.

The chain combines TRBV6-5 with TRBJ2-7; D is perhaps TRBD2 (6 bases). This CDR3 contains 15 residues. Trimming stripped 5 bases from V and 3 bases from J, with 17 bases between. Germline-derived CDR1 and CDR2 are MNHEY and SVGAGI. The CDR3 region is CASSRPGTWIYEQYF. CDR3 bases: TGTGCCAGCAGTCGGCCTGGGACTTGGATCTACGAGCAGTACTTC.

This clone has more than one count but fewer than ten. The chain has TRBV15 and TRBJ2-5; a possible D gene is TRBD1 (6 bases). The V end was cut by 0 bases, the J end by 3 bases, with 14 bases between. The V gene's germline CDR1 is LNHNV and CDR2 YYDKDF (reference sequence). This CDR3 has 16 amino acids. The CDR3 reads CATSRDLAAGEETQYF. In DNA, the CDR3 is TGTGCCACCAGCAGAGATCTGGCGGCAGGGGAAGAGACCCAGTACTTC. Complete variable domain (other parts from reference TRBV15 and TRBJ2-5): DAMVIQNPRYQVTQFGKPVTLSCSQTLNHNVMYWYQQKSSQAPKLLFHYYDKDFNNEADTPDNFQSRRPNTSFCFLDIRSPGLGDTAMYLCATSRDLAAGEETQYFGPGTRLLVL.

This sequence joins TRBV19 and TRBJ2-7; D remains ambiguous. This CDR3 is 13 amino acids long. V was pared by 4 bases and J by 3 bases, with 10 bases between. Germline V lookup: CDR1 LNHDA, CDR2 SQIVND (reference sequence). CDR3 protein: CASSSGGNYEQYF. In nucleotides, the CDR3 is TGTGCCAGTAGTAGCGGCGGAAACTACGAGCAGTACTTC.

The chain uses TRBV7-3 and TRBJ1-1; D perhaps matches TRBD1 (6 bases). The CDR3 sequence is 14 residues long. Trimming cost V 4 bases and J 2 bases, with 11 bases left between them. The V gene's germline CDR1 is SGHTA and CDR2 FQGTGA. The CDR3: CASSCHRDNTEAFF. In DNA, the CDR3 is TGTGCCAGCAGCTGCCACAGGGACAACACTGAAGCTTTCTTT.

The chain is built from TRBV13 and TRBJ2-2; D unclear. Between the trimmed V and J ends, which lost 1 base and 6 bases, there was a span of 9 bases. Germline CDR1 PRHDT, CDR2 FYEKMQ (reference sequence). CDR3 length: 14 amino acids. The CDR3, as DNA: TGTGCCAGCAGCTTAGACAGTTCCGCCGGGGAGCTGTTTTTT. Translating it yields CASSLDSSAGELFF.

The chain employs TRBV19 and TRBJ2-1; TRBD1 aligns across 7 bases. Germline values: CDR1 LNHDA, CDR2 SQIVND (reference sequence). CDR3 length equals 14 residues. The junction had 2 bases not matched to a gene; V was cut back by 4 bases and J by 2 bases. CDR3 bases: TGTGCCAGTAGTAGGCAGGGGGCCTACAATGAGCAGTTCTTC. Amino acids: CASSRQGAYNEQFF.

The DNA for the CDR3 is TGTGCCAGCAGCTTGCAAGGTAGCGGGGTTGGTGCAGATACGCAGTATTTT. It specifies CASSLQGSGVGADTQYF. The rearrangement uses TRBV5-4 and TRBJ2-3; 8 bases map to TRBD2. Germline V gene lookup returns CDR1 SGHNT and CDR2 YYREEE (reference sequence). J gave up 4 bases and V 1 base, and 11 bases lay outside the gene matches. The CDR3 is made up of 17 amino acids.